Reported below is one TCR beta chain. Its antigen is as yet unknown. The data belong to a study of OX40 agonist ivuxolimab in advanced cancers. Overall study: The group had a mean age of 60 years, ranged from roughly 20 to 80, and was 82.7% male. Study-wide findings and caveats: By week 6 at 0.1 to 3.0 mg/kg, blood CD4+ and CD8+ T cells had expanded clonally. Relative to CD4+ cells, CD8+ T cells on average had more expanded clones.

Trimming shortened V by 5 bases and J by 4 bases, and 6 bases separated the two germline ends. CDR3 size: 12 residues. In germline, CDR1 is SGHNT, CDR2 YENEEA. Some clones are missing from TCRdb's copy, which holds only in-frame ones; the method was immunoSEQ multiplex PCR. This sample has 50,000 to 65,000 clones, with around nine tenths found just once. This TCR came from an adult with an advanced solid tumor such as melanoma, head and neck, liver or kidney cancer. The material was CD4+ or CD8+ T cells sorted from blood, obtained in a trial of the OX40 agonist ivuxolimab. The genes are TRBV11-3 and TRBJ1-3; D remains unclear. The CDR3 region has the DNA TGTGCCAGCAGCCTTATGGGAAACACCATATATTTT. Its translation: CASSLMGNTIYF.